These T cell receptor beta chains were read from a single sample in a study of response to subunit inactivated influenza vaccine. Each CDR3 protein gets one entry after TCRdb re-called the RT-PCR reads with MiXCR. The repertoire holds hundreds of thousands of distinct CDR3 sequences, with less than 20% as singletons. Sample: PBMCs from blood, taken 5 to 6 days after vaccination. Receptor source: a man aged 45-65 years who received an inactivated influenza vaccine. The CDR3 runs from the conserved cysteine through the conserved F or W. D genes are given only for firm matches. Rows may omit the clone size; those that give it use once, few, many or a size class.

V: TRBV29-1
size: many
length: 14
D: TRBD2
J: TRBJ2-7
DNA: TGCAGCGGGAGTCTTAGCGGGAGGGCTGGCGAGCAGTACTTC
CDR3: CSGSLSGRAGEQYF

V: TRBV12-3/TRBV12-4
size: few
length: 13
D: -
J: TRBJ2-3
DNA: TGTGCCAGCAGATCCGCGGGGCAGGGAACGCAGTATTTT
CDR3: CASRSAGQGTQYF

V: TRBV7-6
size: few
length: 14
D: -
J: TRBJ2-7
DNA: TGTGCCAGCAGCCTCAGGAGAGGAGGCTACGAGCAGTACTTC
CDR3: CASSLRRGGYEQYF

V: TRBV29-1
size: many
length: 15
D: TRBD1
J: TRBJ2-5
DNA: TGCAGCGTCGGGGCTCTGAGGGACAGGGGCGAGACCCAGTACTTC
CDR3: CSVGALRDRGETQYF

V: TRBV10-3
size: -
length: 12
D: -
J: TRBJ2-7
DNA: TGTGCCATCAGTGAGTCGAGGAACGAGCAGTACTTC
CDR3: CAISESRNEQYF

V: TRBV4-1
size: -
length: 16
D: -
J: TRBJ1-1
DNA: TGCGCCAGCAGCCAAGATAGGCACAGGGCTGACACTGAAGCTTTCTTT
CDR3: CASSQDRHRADTEAFF

V: TRBV24-1
size: -
length: 16
D: TRBD1
J: TRBJ2-2
DNA: TGTGCCACCAGTGAGACCGGGACAGCGAACACCGGGGAGCTGTTTTTT
CDR3: CATSETGTANTGELFF

V: TRBV29-1
size: -
length: 15
D: -
J: TRBJ1-3
DNA: TGCAGCGTTGAAGAATCCAATCTGGGAGGAAACACCATATATTTT
CDR3: CSVEESNLGGNTIYF

V: TRBV20-1
size: -
length: 12
D: -
J: TRBJ2-7
DNA: TGCAGTGCTAGGGAGGGGGCTTTGGAGCAGTACTTC
CDR3: CSAREGALEQYF

V: TRBV4-1
size: -
length: 15
D: -
J: TRBJ1-5
DNA: TGCGCCAGCAGCCAAGCATATGTGCCTAATCAGCCCCAGCATTTT
CDR3: CASSQAYVPNQPQHF

V: TRBV10-3
size: few
length: 13
D: -
J: TRBJ2-5
DNA: TGTGCCACCCGGACACTTTTACAAGAGACCCAGTACTTC
CDR3: CATRTLLQETQYF

V: TRBV6-5
size: -
length: 15
D: -
J: TRBJ2-5
DNA: TGTGCCAGCATCTACTCCTCTCGGGTGGGAGAGACCCAGTACTTC
CDR3: CASIYSSRVGETQYF

V: TRBV4-1
size: -
length: 15
D: -
J: TRBJ2-7
DNA: TGCGCCAGCAGCCAAGTGGGAGCGGCACCTTACGAGCAGTACTTC
CDR3: CASSQVGAAPYEQYF

V: TRBV7-6
size: -
length: 15
D: -
J: TRBJ2-1
DNA: TGTGCCAGCAGCTTAGAGACGGGGTTTGACAATGAGCAGTTCTTC
CDR3: CASSLETGFDNEQFF

V: TRBV20-1
size: -
length: 15
D: -
J: TRBJ2-5
DNA: TGCAGTGCTCCCCTCCCGGGGCAAACCGTAGAGACCCAGTACTTC
CDR3: CSAPLPGQTVETQYF

V: TRBV20-1
size: -
length: 14
D: TRBD1
J: TRBJ2-7
DNA: TGCAGTGCTAGACGGGACAGGGGACCCTACGAGCAGTACTTC
CDR3: CSARRDRGPYEQYF

V: TRBV4-3
size: many
length: 14
D: -
J: TRBJ2-1
DNA: TGCGCCAGCAGCCGACAGGTATATGGCAATGAGCAGTTCTTC
CDR3: CASSRQVYGNEQFF

V: TRBV7-8
size: -
length: 15
D: -
J: TRBJ2-3
DNA: TGTGCCAGCAGCTTAGCTGGGGTAGACTCAGATACGCAGTATTTT
CDR3: CASSLAGVDSDTQYF

V: TRBV20-1
size: many
length: 14
D: -
J: TRBJ2-7
DNA: TGCAGTGCTAGCCCTCTCGACAGAGCCTACGAGCAGTACTTC
CDR3: CSASPLDRAYEQYF

V: TRBV11-2
size: few
length: 18
D: -
J: TRBJ2-1
DNA: TGTGCCAGCAGCTCGCGCCCGGACTTTGGGAGCTCCTACAATGAGCAGTTCTTC
CDR3: CASSSRPDFGSSYNEQFF

V: TRBV25-1
size: few
length: 15
D: -
J: TRBJ2-5
DNA: TGTGCCAGCAGTGACCCCTTAACTTGGGAGGAGACCCAGTACTTC
CDR3: CASSDPLTWEETQYF

V: TRBV29-1
size: -
length: 14
D: -
J: TRBJ2-7
DNA: TGCAGCGTTGCTCCACGACTTAATCGCCAAGAGCAGTACTTC
CDR3: CSVAPRLNRQEQYF

V: TRBV5-1
size: few
length: 14
D: -
J: TRBJ1-1
DNA: TGCGCCAGCAGCAACTTGGACACGAACACTGAAGCTTTCTTT
CDR3: CASSNLDTNTEAFF

V: TRBV12-3/TRBV12-4
size: few
length: 14
D: -
J: TRBJ1-1
DNA: TGTGCCAGCAGGGCCCAACAGGGGAACACTGAAGCTTTCTTT
CDR3: CASRAQQGNTEAFF

V: TRBV6-6
size: -
length: 13
D: TRBD1
J: TRBJ2-7
DNA: TGTGCCAGCAGCCAGGGACAGCCGCTTGAGCAGTACTTC
CDR3: CASSQGQPLEQYF

V: TRBV6-2/TRBV6-3
size: -
length: 15
D: -
J: TRBJ1-5
DNA: TGTGCCAGCAGTTCATCGCGGATAGAAAATCAGCCCCAGCATTTT
CDR3: CASSSSRIENQPQHF

V: TRBV19
size: -
length: 18
D: TRBD1
J: TRBJ2-3
DNA: TGTGCCACCGCTGACAGGGGGCTACCAAGGGCTAGCACAGATACGCAGTATTTT
CDR3: CATADRGLPRASTDTQYF

V: TRBV5-4
size: few
length: 15
D: -
J: TRBJ2-5
DNA: TGTGCCAGCAGTGGGAAGGGGAGGGGGCAAGAGACCCAGTACTTC
CDR3: CASSGKGRGQETQYF

V: TRBV18
size: few
length: 16
D: TRBD1
J: TRBJ1-6
DNA: TGTGCCAGCTCACCTCCAGGGGGTTTGTGGAATTCACCCCTCCACTTT
CDR3: CASSPPGGLWNSPLHF

V: TRBV20-1
size: -
length: 13
D: TRBD1
J: TRBJ1-1
DNA: TGCAGTGCCAGAGCGACAGGGGGCGCGGTAGCTTTCTTT
CDR3: CSARATGGAVAFF

V: TRBV20-1
size: few
length: 13
D: TRBD2
J: TRBJ2-1
DNA: TGCAGTGTTTTCACTAGCGGGAATCATGAGCAGTTCTTC
CDR3: CSVFTSGNHEQFF

V: TRBV12-3/TRBV12-4
size: -
length: 14
D: -
J: TRBJ2-7
DNA: TGTGCCAGCAGTCGAGGTGGCGGGTTTGGGGAGCAGTACTTC
CDR3: CASSRGGGFGEQYF

V: TRBV29-1
size: -
length: 12
D: -
J: TRBJ2-7
DNA: TGCAGCGTTGAAGACAGACTCTACGAGCAGTACTTC
CDR3: CSVEDRLYEQYF

V: TRBV24-1
size: -
length: 14
D: -
J: TRBJ2-1
DNA: TGTGCCACCAGTGATCACTCCGTCGGCAATGAGCAGTTCTTC
CDR3: CATSDHSVGNEQFF

V: TRBV6-5
size: -
length: 11
D: -
J: TRBJ2-7
DNA: TGTGCCAGCGGTGGGAATGATTGGCAGTACTTC
CDR3: CASGGNDWQYF

V: TRBV2
size: -
length: 15
D: TRBD2
J: TRBJ2-1
DNA: TGTGCCAGCACGCAGGGGACTAGGGGCGTAGGTGAGCAGTTCTTC
CDR3: CASTQGTRGVGEQFF

V: TRBV7-6
size: few
length: 12
D: -
J: TRBJ2-1
DNA: TGTGCCAGCAGCTTCCTCTACAATGAGCAGTTCTTC
CDR3: CASSFLYNEQFF